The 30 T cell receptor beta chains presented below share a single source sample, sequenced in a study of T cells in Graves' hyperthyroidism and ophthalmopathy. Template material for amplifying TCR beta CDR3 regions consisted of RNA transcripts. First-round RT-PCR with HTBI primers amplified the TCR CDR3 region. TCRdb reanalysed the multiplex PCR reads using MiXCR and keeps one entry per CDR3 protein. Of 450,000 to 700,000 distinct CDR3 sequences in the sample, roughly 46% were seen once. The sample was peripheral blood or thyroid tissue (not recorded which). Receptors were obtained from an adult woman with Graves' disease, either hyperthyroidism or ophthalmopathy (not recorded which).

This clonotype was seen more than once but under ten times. CDR3 loop: CARTEGAGNQPQHF. CDR3 nucleotide sequence: TGTGCTAGAACGGAAGGGGCTGGCAATCAGCCCCAGCATTTT. The chain has TRBV2 and TRBJ1-5; the D gene is possibly TRBD1 (5 bases). Germline CDR1 and CDR2: SNHLY and FYNNEI. The CDR3 sequence is 14 residues long.

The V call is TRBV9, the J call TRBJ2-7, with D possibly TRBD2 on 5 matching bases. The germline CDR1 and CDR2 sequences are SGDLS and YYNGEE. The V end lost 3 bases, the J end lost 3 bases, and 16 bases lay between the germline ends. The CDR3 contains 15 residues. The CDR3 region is CASSGSRAGDYEQYF. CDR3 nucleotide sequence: TGTGCCAGCAGCGGATCCCGGGCCGGGGACTACGAGCAGTACTTC.

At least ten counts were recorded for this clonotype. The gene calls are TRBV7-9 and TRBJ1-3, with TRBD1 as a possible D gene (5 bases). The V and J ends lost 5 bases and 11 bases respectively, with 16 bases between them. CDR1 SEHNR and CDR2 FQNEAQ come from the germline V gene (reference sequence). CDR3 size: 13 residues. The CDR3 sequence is CASSPGPGRAIYF. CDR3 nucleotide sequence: TGTGCCAGCAGCCCGGGACCGGGGCGCGCCATATATTTT.

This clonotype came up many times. The CDR3 spells CASSSSGTDSYEQYF. Written as DNA, the CDR3 is TGTGCCAGCAGCTCCTCCGGGACAGACTCCTACGAGCAGTACTTC. This rearrangement joins TRBV7-9 to TRBJ2-7, with 7 bases aligning to TRBD1. This CDR3 region has 15 residues. V trimming: 4 bases; J trimming: 0 bases; junction bases outside the gene matches: 6. Germline V gene lookup returns CDR1 SEHNR and CDR2 FQNEAQ (reference sequence).

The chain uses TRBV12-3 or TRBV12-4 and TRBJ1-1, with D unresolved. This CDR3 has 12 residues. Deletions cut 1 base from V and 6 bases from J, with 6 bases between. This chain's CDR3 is CASSLGFPEAFF. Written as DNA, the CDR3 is TGTGCCAGCAGTTTAGGGTTTCCTGAAGCTTTCTTT.

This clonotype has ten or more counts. Here the CDR3 reads CASSHFIGGNTGELFF. Written as DNA, the CDR3 is TGTGCCAGCTCTCATTTTATAGGGGGGAACACCGGGGAGCTGTTTTTT. The chain carries TRBV9 and TRBJ2-2; TRBD1 is a possible D gene (6 bases). CDR3 length: 16 residues. CDR1 and CDR2 from the germline V gene are SGDLS and YYNGEE. Trimming left V 7 bases short and J 1 base short, with 17 bases between.

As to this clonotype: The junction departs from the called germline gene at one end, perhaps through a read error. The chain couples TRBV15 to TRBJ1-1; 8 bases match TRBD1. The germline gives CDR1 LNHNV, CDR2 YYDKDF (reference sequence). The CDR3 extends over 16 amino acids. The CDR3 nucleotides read TGTGCCACCAGCAGAGCGACAGGGGACGTGAACACTGGAGCTTTCTTT. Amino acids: CATSRATGDVNTGAFF.

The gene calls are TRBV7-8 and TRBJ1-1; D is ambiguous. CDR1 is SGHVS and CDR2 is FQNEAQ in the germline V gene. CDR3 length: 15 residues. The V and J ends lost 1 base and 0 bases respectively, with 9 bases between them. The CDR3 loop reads CASSLGQSMNTEAFF. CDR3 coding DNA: TGTGCCAGCAGCTTAGGGCAGAGCATGAACACTGAAGCTTTCTTT.

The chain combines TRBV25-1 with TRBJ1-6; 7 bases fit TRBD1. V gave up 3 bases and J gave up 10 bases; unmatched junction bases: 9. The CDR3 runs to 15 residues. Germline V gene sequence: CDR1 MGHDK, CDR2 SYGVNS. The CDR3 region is CASSDETGSGSPLHF. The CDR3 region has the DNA TGTGCCAGCAGTGACGAGACAGGGTCGGGATCACCCCTCCACTTT.

The CDR3, as DNA: TGCAGTGCTAGAGATCTACAGGCAACTAATGAAAAACTGTTTTTT. This sequence encodes CSARDLQATNEKLFF. This sequence joins TRBV20-1 and TRBJ1-4; TRBD1 might be the D (5 bases). Per germline, CDR1 DFQATT and CDR2 SNEGSKA (reference sequence). The CDR3 totals 15 residues. Trimming shortened V by 0 bases and J by 0 bases, and 8 bases separated the two germline ends.

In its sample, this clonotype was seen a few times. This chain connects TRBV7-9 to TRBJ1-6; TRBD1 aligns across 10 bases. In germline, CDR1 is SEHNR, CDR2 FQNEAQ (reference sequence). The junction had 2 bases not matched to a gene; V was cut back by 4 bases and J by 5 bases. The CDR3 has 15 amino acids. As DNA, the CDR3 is TGTGCCAGCAGCTACGGGACAGGGGATAATTCACCCCTCCACTTT. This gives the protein CASSYGTGDNSPLHF.

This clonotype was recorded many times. The CDR3 here is CASSSSGKQETQYF. CDR3 nucleotide sequence: TGCGCCAGCAGCTCGAGTGGGAAGCAAGAGACCCAGTACTTC. The J gene is TRBJ2-5, the V gene TRBV5-1, with no clear D. The V and J ends lost 3 bases and 2 bases respectively, with 11 bases between them. The CDR3 consists of 14 residues. Germline loops: CDR1 SGHRS, CDR2 YFSETQ.

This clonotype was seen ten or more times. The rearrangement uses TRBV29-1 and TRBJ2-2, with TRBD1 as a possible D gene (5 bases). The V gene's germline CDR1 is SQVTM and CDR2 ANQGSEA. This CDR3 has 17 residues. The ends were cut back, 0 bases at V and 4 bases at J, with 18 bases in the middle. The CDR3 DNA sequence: TGCAGCGTTGAAGAGCTCGAAGGGGAAATAGGCACCGGGGAGCTGTTTTTT. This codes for CSVEELEGEIGTGELFF.

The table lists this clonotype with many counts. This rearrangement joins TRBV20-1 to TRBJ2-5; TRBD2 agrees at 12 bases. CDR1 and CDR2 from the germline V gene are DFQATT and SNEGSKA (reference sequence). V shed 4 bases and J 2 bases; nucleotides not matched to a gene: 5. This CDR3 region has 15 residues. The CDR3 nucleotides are TGCAGTGCTACCCAGACTAGCGGGAGTCAAGAGACCCAGTACTTC. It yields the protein CSATQTSGSQETQYF.

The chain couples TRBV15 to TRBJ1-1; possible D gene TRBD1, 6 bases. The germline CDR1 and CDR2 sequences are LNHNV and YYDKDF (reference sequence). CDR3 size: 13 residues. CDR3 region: CAHGEGGNTEAFF. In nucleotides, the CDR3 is TGTGCACACGGCGAGGGGGGTAACACTGAAGCTTTCTTT.

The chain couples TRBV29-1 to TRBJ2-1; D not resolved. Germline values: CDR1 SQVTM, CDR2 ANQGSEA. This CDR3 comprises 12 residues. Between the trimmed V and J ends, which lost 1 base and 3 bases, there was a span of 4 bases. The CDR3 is CSVEGNYNEQFF. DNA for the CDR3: TGCAGCGTTGAAGGCAACTACAATGAGCAGTTCTTC.

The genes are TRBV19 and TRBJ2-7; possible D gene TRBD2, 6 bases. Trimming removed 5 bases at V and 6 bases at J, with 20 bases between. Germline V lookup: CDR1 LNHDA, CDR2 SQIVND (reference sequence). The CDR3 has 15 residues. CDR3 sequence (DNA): TGTGCCAGTAGTTACACCGGGAGCCATCTTGGCGAGCAGTACTTC. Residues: CASSYTGSHLGEQYF.

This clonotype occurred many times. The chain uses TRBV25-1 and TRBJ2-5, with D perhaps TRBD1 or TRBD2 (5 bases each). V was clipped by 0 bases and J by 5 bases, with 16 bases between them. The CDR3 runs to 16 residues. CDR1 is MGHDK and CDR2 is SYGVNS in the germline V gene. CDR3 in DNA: TGTGCCAGCAGTGAATATTCAGGGCGGAGGCGCGAGACCCAGTACTTC. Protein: CASSEYSGRRRETQYF.

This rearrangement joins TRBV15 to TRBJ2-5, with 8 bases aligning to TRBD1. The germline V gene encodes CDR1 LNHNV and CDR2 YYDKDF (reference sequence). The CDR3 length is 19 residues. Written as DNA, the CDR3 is TGTGCTAGAGCCCCGACCGGACAGGGACCCTTCATAGTTTCAGAGACCCAGTACTTC. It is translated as CARAPTGQGPFIVSETQYF.

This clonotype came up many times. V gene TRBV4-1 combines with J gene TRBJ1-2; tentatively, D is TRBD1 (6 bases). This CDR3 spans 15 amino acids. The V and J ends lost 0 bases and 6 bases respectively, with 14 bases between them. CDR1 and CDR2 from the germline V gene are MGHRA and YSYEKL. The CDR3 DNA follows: TGCGCCAGCAGCCAAGATGTTCGGGGGGCAGATGGCTACACCTTC. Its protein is CASSQDVRGADGYTF.

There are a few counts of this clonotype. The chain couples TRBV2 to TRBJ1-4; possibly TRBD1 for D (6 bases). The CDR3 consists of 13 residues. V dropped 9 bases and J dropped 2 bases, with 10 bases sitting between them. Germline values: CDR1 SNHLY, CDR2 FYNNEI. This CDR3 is CASSQGTNEKLFF. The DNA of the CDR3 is TGTGCCAGTAGTCAGGGGACTAATGAAAAACTGTTTTTT.

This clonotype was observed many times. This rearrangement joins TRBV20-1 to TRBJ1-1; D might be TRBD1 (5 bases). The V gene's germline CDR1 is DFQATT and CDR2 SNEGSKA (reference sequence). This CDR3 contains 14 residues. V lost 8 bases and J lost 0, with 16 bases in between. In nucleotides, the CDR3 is TGCAGTACGAAAACGGGGCTCATGAACACTGAAGCTTTCTTT. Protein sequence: CSTKTGLMNTEAFF.

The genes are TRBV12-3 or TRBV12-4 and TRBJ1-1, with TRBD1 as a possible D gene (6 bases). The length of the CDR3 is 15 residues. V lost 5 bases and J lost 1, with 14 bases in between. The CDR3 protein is CASSVQGQGNTEAFF. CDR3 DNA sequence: TGTGCCAGCAGTGTTCAGGGGCAGGGGAACACTGAAGCTTTCTTT.

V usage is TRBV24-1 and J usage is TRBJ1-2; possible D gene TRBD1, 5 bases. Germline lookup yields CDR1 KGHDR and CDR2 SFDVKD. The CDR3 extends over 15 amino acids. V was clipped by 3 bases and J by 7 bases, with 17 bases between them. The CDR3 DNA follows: TGTGCCACCAGTGATCGCCAGGGTGGTGCTACTGGCTACACCTTC. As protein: CATSDRQGGATGYTF.

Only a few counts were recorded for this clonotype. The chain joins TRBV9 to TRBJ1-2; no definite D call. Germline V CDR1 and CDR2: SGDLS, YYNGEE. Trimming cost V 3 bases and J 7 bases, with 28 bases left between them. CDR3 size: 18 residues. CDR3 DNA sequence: TGTGCCAGCAGCGCCCCCGAAGGGATGGGCACGACTTACGGTGGCTACACCTTC. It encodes CASSAPEGMGTTYGGYTF.

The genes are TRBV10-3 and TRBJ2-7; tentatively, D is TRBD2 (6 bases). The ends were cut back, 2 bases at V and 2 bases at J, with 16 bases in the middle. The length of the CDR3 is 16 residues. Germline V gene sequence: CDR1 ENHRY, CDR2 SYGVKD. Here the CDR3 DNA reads TGTGCCATCAGTGAGGGTGCGGAGTGGAGGGCCTACGAGCAGTACTTC. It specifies CAISEGAEWRAYEQYF.

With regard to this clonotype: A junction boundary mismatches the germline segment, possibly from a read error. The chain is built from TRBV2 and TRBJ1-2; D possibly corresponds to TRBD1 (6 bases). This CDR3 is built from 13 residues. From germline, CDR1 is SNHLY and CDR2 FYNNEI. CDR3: CASLRTANYSYTF. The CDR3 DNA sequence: TGTGCCAGCTTACGGACAGCTAACTATAGCTACACCTTC. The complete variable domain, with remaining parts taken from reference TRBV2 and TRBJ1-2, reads EPEVTQTPSHQVTQMGQEVILRCVPISNHLYFYWYRQILGQKVEFLVSFYNNEISEKSEIFDDQFSVERPDGSNFTLKIRSTKLEDSAMYFCASLRTANYSYTFGSGTRLTVV.

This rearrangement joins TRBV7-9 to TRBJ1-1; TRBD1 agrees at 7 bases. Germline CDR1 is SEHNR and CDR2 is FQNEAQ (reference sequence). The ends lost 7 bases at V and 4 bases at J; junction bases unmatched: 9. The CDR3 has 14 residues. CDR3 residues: CASINRDSFTEAFF. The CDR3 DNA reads TGTGCCAGCATTAACCGGGACAGTTTCACTGAAGCTTTCTTT.

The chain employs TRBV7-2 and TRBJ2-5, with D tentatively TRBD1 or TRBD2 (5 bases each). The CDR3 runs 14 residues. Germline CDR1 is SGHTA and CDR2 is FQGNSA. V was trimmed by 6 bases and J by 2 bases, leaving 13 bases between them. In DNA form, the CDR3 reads TGTGCCAGCAGTGCTCCGGGGACGCAAGAGACCCAGTACTTC. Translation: CASSAPGTQETQYF.

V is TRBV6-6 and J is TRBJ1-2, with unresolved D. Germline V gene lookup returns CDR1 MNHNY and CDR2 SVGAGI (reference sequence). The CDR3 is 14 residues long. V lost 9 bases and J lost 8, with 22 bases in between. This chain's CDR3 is CASVGQAAEGGYTF. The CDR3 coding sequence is TGTGCCAGTGTGGGTCAGGCTGCCGAGGGCGGCTACACCTTC.